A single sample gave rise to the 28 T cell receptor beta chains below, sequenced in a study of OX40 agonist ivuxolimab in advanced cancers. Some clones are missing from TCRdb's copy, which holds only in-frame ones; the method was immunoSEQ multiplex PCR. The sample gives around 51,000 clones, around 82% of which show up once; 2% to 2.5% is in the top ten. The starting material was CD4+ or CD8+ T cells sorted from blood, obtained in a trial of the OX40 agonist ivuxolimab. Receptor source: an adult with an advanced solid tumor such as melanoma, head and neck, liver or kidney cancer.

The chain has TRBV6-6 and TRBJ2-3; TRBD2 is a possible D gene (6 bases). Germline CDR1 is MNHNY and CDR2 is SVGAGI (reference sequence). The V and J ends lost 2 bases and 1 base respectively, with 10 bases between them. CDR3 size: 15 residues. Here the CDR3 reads CASSYGGAGTDTQYF. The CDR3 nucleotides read TGTGCCAGCAGTTACGGCGGGGCAGGCACAGATACGCAGTATTTT.

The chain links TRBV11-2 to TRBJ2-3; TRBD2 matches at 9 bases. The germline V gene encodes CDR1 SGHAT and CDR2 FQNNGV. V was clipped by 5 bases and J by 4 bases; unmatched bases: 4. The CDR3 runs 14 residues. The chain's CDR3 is CASSDSGSPDTQYF. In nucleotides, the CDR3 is TGTGCCAGCAGCGATAGCGGGAGCCCAGATACGCAGTATTTT.

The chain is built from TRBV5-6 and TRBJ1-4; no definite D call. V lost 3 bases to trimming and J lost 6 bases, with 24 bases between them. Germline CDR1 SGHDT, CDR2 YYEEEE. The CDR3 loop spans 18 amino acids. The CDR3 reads CASSSFRPSSQRDEKLFF. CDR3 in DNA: TGTGCCAGCAGCTCCTTTCGCCCCTCCAGCCAACGGGATGAAAAACTGTTTTTT.

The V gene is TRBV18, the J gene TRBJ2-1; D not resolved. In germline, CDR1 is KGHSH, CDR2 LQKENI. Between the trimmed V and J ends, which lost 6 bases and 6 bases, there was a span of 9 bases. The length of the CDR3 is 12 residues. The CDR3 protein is CASSLGGNEQFF. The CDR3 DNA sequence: TGTGCCAGCTCCCTGGGCGGCAATGAGCAGTTCTTC.

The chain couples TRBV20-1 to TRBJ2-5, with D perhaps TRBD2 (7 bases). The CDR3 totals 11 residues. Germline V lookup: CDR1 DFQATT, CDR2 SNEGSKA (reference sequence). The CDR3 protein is CRGGPKETQYF. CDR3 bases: TGCAGGGGGGGGCCCAAGGAGACCCAGTACTTC.

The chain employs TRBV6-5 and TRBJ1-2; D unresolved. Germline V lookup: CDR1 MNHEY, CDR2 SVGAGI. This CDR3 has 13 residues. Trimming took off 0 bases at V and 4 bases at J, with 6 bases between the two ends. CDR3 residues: CASSYSSLYGYTF. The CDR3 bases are TGTGCCAGCAGTTACTCGTCCCTCTATGGCTACACCTTC.

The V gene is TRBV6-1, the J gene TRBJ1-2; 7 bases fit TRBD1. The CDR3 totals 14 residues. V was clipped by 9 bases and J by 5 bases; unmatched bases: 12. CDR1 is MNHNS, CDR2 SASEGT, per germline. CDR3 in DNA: TGTGCCAGTTGGCTCGACAGGGAGGAGTATGGCTACACCTTC. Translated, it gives CASWLDREEYGYTF.

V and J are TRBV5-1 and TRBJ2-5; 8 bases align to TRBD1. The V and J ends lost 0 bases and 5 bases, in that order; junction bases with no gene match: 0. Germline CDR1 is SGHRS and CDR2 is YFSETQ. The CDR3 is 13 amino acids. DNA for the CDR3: TGCGCCAGCAGCTTGGGGACAGGGGAGACCCAGTACTTC. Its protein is CASSLGTGETQYF.

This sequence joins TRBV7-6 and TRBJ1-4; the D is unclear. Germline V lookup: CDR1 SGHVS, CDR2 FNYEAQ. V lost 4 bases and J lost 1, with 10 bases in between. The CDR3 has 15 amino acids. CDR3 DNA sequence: TGTGCCAGCAGCTCATTTTACAGAACTAATGAAAAACTGTTTTTT. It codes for CASSSFYRTNEKLFF.

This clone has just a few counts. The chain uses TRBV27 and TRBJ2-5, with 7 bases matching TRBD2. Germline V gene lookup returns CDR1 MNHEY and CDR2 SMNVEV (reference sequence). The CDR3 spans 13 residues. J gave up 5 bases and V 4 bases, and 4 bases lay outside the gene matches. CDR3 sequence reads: CASSSTSRETQYF. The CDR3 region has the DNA TGTGCCAGCAGTTCGACTAGCCGGGAGACCCAGTACTTC.

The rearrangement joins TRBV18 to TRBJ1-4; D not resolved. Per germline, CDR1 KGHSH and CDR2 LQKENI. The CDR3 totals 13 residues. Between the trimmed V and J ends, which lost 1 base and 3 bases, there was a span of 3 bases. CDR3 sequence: CASSPLANEKLFF. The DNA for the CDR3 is TGTGCCAGCTCACCACTGGCTAATGAAAAACTGTTTTTT.

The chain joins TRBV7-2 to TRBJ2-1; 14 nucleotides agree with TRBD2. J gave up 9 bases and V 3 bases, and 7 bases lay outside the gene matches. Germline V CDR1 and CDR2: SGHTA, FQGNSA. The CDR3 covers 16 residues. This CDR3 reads CASSLGGTSGSGEQFF. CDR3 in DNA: TGTGCCAGCAGCTTGGGCGGGACTAGCGGGAGTGGTGAGCAGTTCTTC.

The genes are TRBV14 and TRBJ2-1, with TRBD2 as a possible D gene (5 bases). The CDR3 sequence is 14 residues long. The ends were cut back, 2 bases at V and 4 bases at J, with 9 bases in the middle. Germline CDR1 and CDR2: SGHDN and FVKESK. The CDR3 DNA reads TGTGCCAGCAGCCAAAACCGGGATTACAATGAGCAGTTCTTC. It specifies CASSQNRDYNEQFF.

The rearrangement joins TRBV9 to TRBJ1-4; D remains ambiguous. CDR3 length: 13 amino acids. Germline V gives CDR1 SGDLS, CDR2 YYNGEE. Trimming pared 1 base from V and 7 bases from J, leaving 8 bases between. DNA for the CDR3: TGTGCCAGCAGCGTAAAAGTTGGTGAAAAACTGTTTTTT. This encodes CASSVKVGEKLFF.

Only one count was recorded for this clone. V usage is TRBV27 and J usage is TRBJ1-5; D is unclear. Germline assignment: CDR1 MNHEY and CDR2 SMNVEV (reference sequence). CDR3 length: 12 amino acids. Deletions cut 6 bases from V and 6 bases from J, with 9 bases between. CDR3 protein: CASSPTGQPQHF. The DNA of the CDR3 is TGTGCCAGCAGCCCTACCGGTCAGCCCCAGCATTTT.

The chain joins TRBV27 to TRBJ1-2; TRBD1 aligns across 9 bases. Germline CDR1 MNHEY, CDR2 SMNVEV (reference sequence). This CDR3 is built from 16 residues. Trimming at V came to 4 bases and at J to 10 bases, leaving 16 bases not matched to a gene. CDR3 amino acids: CASSSSSGQGIFLYTF. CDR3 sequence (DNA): TGTGCCAGCAGTTCGAGTTCGGGACAGGGAATTTTTCTCTACACCTTC.

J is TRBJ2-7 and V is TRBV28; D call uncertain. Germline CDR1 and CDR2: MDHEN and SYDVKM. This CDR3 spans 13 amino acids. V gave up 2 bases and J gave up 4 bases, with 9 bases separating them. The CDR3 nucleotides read TGTGCCAGCAGTTTAGTGACCCTATACGAGCAGTACTTC. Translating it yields CASSLVTLYEQYF.

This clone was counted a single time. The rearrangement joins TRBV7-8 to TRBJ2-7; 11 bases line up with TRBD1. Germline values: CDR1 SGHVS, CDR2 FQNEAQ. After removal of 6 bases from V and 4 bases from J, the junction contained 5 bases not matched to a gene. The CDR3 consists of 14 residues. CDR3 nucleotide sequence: TGTGCCAGCAGTACCGGGACAGGGGGTTACGAGCAGTACTTC. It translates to CASSTGTGGYEQYF.

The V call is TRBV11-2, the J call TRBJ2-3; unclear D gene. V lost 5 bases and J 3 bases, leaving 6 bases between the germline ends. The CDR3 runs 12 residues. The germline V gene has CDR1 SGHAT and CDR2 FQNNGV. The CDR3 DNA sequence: TGTGCCAGCAGCCTGTGGACAGATACGCAGTATTTT. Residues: CASSLWTDTQYF. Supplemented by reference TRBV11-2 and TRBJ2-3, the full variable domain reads EAGVAQSPRYKIIEKRQSVAFWCNPISGHATLYWYQQILGQGPKLLIQFQNNGVVDDSQLPKDRFSAERLKGVDSTLKIQPAKLEDSAVYLCASSLWTDTQYFGPGTRLTVL.

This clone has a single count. The CDR3 loop reads CASSSLAGGSTGELFF. As DNA, the CDR3 is TGTGCCAGCAGCAGTCTAGCGGGAGGTTCCACCGGGGAGCTGTTTTTT. This rearrangement joins TRBV5-6 to TRBJ2-2; 11 bases map to TRBD2. The CDR3 is 16 residues long. Germline CDR1 SGHDT, CDR2 YYEEEE. Unmatched junction bases numbered 6, after V lost 4 bases and J lost 4 bases.

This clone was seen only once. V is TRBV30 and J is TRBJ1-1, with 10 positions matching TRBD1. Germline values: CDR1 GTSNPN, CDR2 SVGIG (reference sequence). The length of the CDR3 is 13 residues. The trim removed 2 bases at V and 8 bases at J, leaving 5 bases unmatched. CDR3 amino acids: CAWSRDRGLEAFF. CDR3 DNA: TGTGCCTGGAGTCGGGACAGGGGCCTAGAAGCTTTCTTT.

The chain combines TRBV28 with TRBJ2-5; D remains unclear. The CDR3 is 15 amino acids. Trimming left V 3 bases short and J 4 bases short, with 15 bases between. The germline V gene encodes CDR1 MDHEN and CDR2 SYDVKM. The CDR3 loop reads CASSLLLAIGETQYF. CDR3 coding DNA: TGTGCCAGCAGTTTGCTTCTCGCAATAGGAGAGACCCAGTACTTC.

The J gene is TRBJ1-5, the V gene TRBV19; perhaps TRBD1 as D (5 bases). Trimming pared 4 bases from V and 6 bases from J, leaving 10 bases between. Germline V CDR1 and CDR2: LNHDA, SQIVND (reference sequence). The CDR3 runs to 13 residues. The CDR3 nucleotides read TGTGCCAGTAGTAGCCAGGGAGGTCAGCCCCAGCATTTT. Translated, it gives CASSSQGGQPQHF.

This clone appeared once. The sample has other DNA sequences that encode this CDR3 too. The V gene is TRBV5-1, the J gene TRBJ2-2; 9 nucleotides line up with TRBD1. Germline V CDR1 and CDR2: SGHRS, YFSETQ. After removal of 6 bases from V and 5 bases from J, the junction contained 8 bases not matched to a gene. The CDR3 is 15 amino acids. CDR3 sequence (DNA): TGCGCCAGCAATGATGGGACAGGGAGGACCGGGGAGCTGTTTTTT. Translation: CASNDGTGRTGELFF.

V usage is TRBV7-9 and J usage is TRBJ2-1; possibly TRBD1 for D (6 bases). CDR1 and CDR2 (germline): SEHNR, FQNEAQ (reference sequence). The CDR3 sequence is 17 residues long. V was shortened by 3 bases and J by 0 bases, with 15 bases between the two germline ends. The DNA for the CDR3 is TGTGCCAGCAGCTTTAAGTCCAGGGGCAGCTCCTACAATGAGCAGTTCTTC. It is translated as CASSFKSRGSSYNEQFF. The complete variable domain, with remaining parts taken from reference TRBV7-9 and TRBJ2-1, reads DTGVSQNPRHKITKRGQNVTFRCDPISEHNRLYWYRQTLGQGPEFLTYFQNEAQLEKSRLLSDRFSAERPKGSFSTLEIQRTEQGDSAMYLCASSFKSRGSSYNEQFFGPGTRLTVL.

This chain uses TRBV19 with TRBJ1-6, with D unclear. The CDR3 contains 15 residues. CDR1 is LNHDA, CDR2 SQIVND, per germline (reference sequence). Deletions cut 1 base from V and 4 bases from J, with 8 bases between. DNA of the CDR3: TGTGCCAGTAGTATAGGTGGGAGATATAATTCACCCCTCCACTTT. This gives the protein CASSIGGRYNSPLHF.

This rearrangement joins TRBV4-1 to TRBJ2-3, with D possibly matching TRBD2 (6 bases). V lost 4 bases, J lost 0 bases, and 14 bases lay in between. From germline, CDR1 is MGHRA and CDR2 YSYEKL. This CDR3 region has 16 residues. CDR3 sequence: CASSPFAEGSTDTQYF. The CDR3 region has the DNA TGCGCCAGCAGCCCTTTTGCGGAGGGTAGCACAGATACGCAGTATTTT.

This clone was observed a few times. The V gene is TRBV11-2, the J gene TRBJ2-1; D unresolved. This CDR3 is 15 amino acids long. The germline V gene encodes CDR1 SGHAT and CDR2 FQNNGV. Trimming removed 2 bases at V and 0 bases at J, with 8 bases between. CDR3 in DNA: TGTGCCAGCAGCTTAATAAGGAGCTCCTACAATGAGCAGTTCTTC. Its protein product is CASSLIRSSYNEQFF.